The 9 T cell receptor beta chains below were found in one sample sequenced in a study of siplizumab effects on memory and regulatory T cells. Some clones are missing from TCRdb's copy, which holds only in-frame ones; the method was immunoSEQ multiplex PCR. The profile shows about 87,000 clones, about nine tenths of them singletons. The sequencing input was CD4+ T cells sorted from blood. These TCRs come from a human donor in good health.

This rearrangement joins TRBV5-1 to TRBJ2-7, with 8 bases lining up with TRBD1. This CDR3 comprises 13 residues. V shed 4 bases, J shed 2 bases, and the junction held 2 bases outside the gene matches. CDR1 and CDR2 from the germline V gene are SGHRS and YFSETQ. CDR3 nucleotides: TGCGCCAGCAGCCGGGACAGGACCTACGAGCAGTACTTC. Its protein product is CASSRDRTYEQYF.

The rearrangement joins TRBV7-9 to TRBJ2-7; TRBD2 matches 11 bases. CDR1 is SEHNR and CDR2 is FQNEAQ in the germline V gene (reference sequence). The CDR3 totals 14 residues. V lost 3 bases and J lost 6; bases outside the gene matches: 4. This chain's CDR3 is CASSFSGRAAEQYF. The CDR3 DNA reads TGTGCCAGCAGCTTTAGCGGGAGGGCCGCCGAGCAGTACTTC.

The chain recombines TRBV30 with TRBJ2-6, with 8 bases lining up with TRBD1. The CDR3 covers 16 residues. With V trimmed by 4 bases and J by 3 bases, 8 bases remained unmatched. The germline V gene has CDR1 GTSNPN and CDR2 SVGIG (reference sequence). The DNA for the CDR3 is TGTGCCTGGATTGGACAGGGAGCTTTTGGGGCCAACGTCCTGACTTTC. Translated: CAWIGQGAFGANVLTF.

The rearrangement links TRBV7-9 to TRBJ2-3, with 8 bases aligning to TRBD2. There are 14 residues in the CDR3. The germline V gene encodes CDR1 SEHNR and CDR2 FQNEAQ (reference sequence). Trimming at V came to 7 bases and at J to 3 bases, leaving 6 bases not matched to a gene. The CDR3 reads CASIRSGSTDTQYF. CDR3 bases: TGTGCCAGCATCCGCAGCGGGAGTACAGATACGCAGTATTTT.

The rearrangement uses TRBV11-2 and TRBJ1-2, with a possible D match to TRBD1 (6 bases). The V end was cut by 2 bases, the J end by 4 bases, with 17 bases between. The CDR3 spans 16 residues. Germline V gene data show CDR1 as SGHAT and CDR2 as FQNNGV. The CDR3 spells CASSLFSGAGAYGYTF. In DNA form, the CDR3 reads TGTGCCAGCAGCTTATTCTCGGGGGCAGGAGCCTATGGCTACACCTTC.

The chain is built from TRBV4-3 and TRBJ2-7, with a possible D match to TRBD1 (5 bases). Trimming pared 2 bases from V and 5 bases from J, leaving 16 bases between. CDR1 and CDR2 (germline): LGHNA, YSLEER. The CDR3 is 15 amino acids. CDR3 sequence (DNA): TGCGCCAGCAGCCAATCTAGGGGCGTAATCGACGAGCAGTACTTC. Translated: CASSQSRGVIDEQYF.

This clone was recorded once. V is TRBV19 and J is TRBJ1-2; 9 nucleotides match TRBD1. The CDR3 length is 13 residues. Losses at the gene ends were 4 bases for V and 6 bases for J; bases not matched to a gene: 3. Germline V gene sequence: CDR1 LNHDA, CDR2 SQIVND (reference sequence). CDR3 nucleotides: TGTGCCAGTAGTAAGGGACAGGGAGATGGCTACACCTTC. It specifies CASSKGQGDGYTF.

The CDR3 region has the DNA TGTGCCAGCAGTCCTAGCCGGGTTCCTGGCGAGCAGTACTTC. It is translated as CASSPSRVPGEQYF. This chain links TRBV27 with TRBJ2-5, with D tentatively TRBD2 (5 bases). The J call may be faulty, since TRBJ2-7 better matches the DNA end. Per germline, CDR1 MNHEY and CDR2 SMNVEV (reference sequence). CDR3 length equals 14 residues.

The rearrangement joins TRBV7-3 to TRBJ2-3, with 10 bases matching TRBD2. The CDR3 extends over 14 amino acids. The V segment lost 6 bases and the J segment 4 bases; nucleotides outside the gene matches: 4. Looked up from germline, CDR1 is SGHTA and CDR2 is FQGTGA. For the CDR3, the DNA is TGTGCCAGCAGTTCCCTAGCGGGAGCAGATACGCAGTATTTT. Translation: CASSSLAGADTQYF. Variable domain in full (rest from reference TRBV7-3 and TRBJ2-3): GAGVSQTPSNKVTEKGKYVELRCDPISGHTALYWYRQSLGQGPEFLIYFQGTGAADDSGLPNDRFFAVRPEGSVSTLKIQRTERGDSAVYLCASSSLAGADTQYFGPGTRLTVL.